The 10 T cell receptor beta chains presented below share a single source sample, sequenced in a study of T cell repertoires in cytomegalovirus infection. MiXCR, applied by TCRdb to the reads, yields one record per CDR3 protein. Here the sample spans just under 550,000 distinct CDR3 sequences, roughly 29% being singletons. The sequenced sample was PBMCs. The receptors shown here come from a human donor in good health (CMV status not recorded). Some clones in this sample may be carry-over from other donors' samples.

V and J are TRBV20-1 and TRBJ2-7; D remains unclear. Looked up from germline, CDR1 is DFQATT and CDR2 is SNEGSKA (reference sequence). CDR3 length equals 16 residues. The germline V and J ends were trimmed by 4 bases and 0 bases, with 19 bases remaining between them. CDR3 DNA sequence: TGCAGTGCTAATCCTCGGGCAGCCGCTAGCTCCTACGAGCAGTACTTC. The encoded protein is CSANPRAAASSYEQYF.

CDR3 region: CASSLGTGVPARETQYF. CDR3 coding DNA: TGTGCCAGCAGTTTAGGGACAGGGGTACCCGCCAGGGAGACCCAGTACTTC. The chain combines TRBV27 with TRBJ2-5, with 10 positions matching TRBD1. The junction had 11 bases not matched to a gene; V was cut back by 2 bases and J by 5 bases. The CDR3 sequence is 17 residues long. Germline lookup yields CDR1 MNHEY and CDR2 SMNVEV (reference sequence).

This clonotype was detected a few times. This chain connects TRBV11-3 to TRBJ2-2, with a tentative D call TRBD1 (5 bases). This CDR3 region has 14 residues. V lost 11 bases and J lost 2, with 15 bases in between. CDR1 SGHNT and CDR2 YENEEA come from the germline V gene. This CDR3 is CACKGWTNTGELFF. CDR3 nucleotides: TGTGCCTGCAAAGGATGGACAAACACCGGGGAGCTGTTTTTT.

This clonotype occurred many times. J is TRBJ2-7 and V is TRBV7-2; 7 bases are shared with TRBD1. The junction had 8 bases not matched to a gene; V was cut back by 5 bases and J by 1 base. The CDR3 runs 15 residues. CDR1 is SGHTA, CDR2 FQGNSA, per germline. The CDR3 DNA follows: TGTGCCAGCAGCCGAGACAGGGCTAGGTCCTACGAGCAGTACTTC. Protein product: CASSRDRARSYEQYF.

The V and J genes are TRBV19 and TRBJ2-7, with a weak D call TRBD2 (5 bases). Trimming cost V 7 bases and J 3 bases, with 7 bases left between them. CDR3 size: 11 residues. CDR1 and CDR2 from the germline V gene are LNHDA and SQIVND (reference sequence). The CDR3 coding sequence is TGTGCCAGTACAGAGGGCTACGAGCAGTACGTC. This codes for CASTEGYEQYV.

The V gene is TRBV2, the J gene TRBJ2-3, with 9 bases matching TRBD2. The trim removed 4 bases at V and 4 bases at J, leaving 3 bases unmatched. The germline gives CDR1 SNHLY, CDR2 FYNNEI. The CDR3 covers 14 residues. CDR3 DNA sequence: TGTGCCAGCAGTGTTTCTAGCGGGGCAGATACGCAGTATTTT. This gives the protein CASSVSSGADTQYF.

For the CDR3, the DNA is TGTGCCAGCGTCGCAAACAGTTTCAATGAGCAGTTCTTC. Its protein is CASVANSFNEQFF. The genes are TRBV12-3 or TRBV12-4 and TRBJ2-1; D ambiguous. V lost 8 bases to trimming and J lost 6 bases, with 14 bases between them. CDR3 length: 13 amino acids.

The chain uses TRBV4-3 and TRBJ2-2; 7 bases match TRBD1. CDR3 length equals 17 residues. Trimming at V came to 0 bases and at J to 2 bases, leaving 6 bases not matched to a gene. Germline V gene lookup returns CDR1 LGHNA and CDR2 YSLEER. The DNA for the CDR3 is TGCGCCAGCAGCCAAGAGTGGGACAGCGCTAACACCGGGGAGCTGTTTTTT. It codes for CASSQEWDSANTGELFF.

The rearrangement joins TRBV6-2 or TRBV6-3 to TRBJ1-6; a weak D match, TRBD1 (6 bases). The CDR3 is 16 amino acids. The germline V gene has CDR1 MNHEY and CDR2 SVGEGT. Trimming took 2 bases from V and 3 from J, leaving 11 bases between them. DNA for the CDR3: TGTGCCAGCAGTTACCGACAGGTCCGCTATAATTCACCCCTCCACTTT. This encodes CASSYRQVRYNSPLHF.

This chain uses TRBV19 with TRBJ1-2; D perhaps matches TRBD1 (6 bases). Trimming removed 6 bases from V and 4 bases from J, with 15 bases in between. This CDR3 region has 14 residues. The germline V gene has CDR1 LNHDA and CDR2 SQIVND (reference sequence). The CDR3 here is CASSRRPGAYGYTF. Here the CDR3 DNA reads TGTGCCAGTAGCAGGAGGCCGGGGGCCTATGGCTACACCTTC.